Presented here are 26 T cell receptor beta chains from one specimen sequenced in a study of OX40 agonist ivuxolimab in advanced cancers. Method: immunoSEQ multiplex PCR; TCRdb's copy keeps in-frame clones and lacks some. This table has around 26,000 clones, roughly 79% appearing once. Specimen: CD4+ or CD8+ T cells sorted from blood, collected in a trial of the OX40 agonist ivuxolimab. The receptors were gathered from an adult with an advanced solid tumor such as melanoma, head and neck, liver or kidney cancer.

The V and J genes are TRBV4-1 and TRBJ1-3; D uncertain. Per the germline V gene, CDR1 is MGHRA and CDR2 is YSYEKL. Trimming left V 1 base short and J 4 bases short, with 5 bases between. The CDR3 has 13 residues. This CDR3 is CASSQGLGNTIYF. DNA for the CDR3: TGCGCCAGCAGCCAAGGACTCGGAAACACCATATATTTT.

This chain links TRBV27 with TRBJ1-5; no firm D call. The CDR3 has 15 amino acids. Germline V gene data show CDR1 as MNHEY and CDR2 as SMNVEV (reference sequence). V dropped 4 bases and J dropped 1 base, with 11 bases sitting between them. CDR3 sequence: CASSWSPMSNQPQHF. Here the CDR3 DNA reads TGTGCCAGCAGTTGGAGTCCTATGAGCAATCAGCCCCAGCATTTT.

CDR3 amino acids: CASSPEGQWDQETQYF. In nucleotides, the CDR3 is TGTGCCAGCAGCCCCGAGGGTCAGTGGGACCAAGAGACCCAGTACTTC. The chain recombines TRBV7-9 with TRBJ2-5, with D possibly matching TRBD2 (5 bases). The CDR3 loop spans 16 amino acids. Germline V gene sequence: CDR1 SEHNR, CDR2 FQNEAQ (reference sequence). V was pared by 5 bases and J by 0 bases, with 16 bases between.

The chain links TRBV9 to TRBJ2-3, with no clear D. The CDR3 has 15 residues. Germline CDR1 SGDLS, CDR2 YYNGEE. V was shortened by 0 bases and J by 0 bases, with 8 bases between the two germline ends. The CDR3 loop reads CASSVVDRSTDTQYF. The CDR3 nucleotides are TGTGCCAGCAGCGTAGTGGACCGAAGCACAGATACGCAGTATTTT.

The chain uses TRBV6-5 and TRBJ2-7, with 11 bases lining up with TRBD2. Germline CDR1 reads MNHEY; CDR2 reads SVGAGI. The CDR3 has 15 amino acids. V lost 2 bases to trimming and J lost 2 bases; unmatched junction nucleotides: 2. This CDR3 reads CASSYGSGRAYEQYF. In DNA, the CDR3 is TGTGCCAGCAGTTACGGTAGCGGGAGGGCCTACGAGCAGTACTTC.

V usage is TRBV11-3 and J usage is TRBJ2-7; D is unclear. This CDR3 is built from 14 residues. CDR1 and CDR2 from the germline V gene are SGHNT and YENEEA. V was clipped by 3 bases and J by 4 bases, with 13 bases between them. CDR3 loop: CASSLDGRSYEQYF. The CDR3 DNA reads as TGTGCCAGCAGCTTGGACGGCAGAAGTTACGAGCAGTACTTC.

The V call is TRBV28, the J call TRBJ1-4; D uncertain. The CDR3 contains 13 residues. V was shortened by 3 bases and J by 8 bases, with 10 bases between the two germline ends. In germline, CDR1 is MDHEN, CDR2 SYDVKM. CDR3 loop: CASSLWVGEKLFF. Written as DNA, the CDR3 is TGTGCCAGCAGTTTGTGGGTCGGCGAAAAACTGTTTTTT.

The chain uses TRBV14 and TRBJ2-1; D not certain. CDR3 length: 15 residues. V was clipped by 1 base and J by 6 bases, with 13 bases between them. The V gene's germline CDR1 is SGHDN and CDR2 FVKESK. CDR3 sequence (DNA): TGTGCCAGCAGCCAAGGCTACTCCGTTCTCAATGAGCAGTTCTTC. It specifies CASSQGYSVLNEQFF.

Here the CDR3 reads CASQIPDRSNQPQHF. The DNA of the CDR3 is TGTGCCAGTCAAATACCGGACAGGAGCAATCAGCCCCAGCATTTT. The chain couples TRBV6-5 to TRBJ1-5; 7 bases map to TRBD1. J lost 1 base, V lost 9 bases, and 9 bases had no gene match. This CDR3 comprises 15 residues. Germline CDR1 and CDR2: MNHEY and SVGAGI.

The chain combines TRBV19 with TRBJ2-3, with 8 bases fitting TRBD2. CDR1 is LNHDA and CDR2 is SQIVND in the germline V gene (reference sequence). The CDR3 is 15 amino acids. Trimming at V came to 3 bases and at J to 6 bases, leaving 8 bases not matched to a gene. This chain's CDR3 is CASSIRSGSYDTQYF. CDR3 DNA sequence: TGTGCCAGTAGTATTCGAAGCGGGAGTTACGATACGCAGTATTTT.

This clone was seen just once. CDR3 DNA: TGTGCCAGCAGACCGGCGGGGCAGAGCAATCAGCCCCAGCATTTT. This codes for CASRPAGQSNQPQHF. The gene calls are TRBV2 and TRBJ1-5; D might be TRBD1 (5 bases). CDR3 length equals 15 residues. CDR1 is SNHLY and CDR2 is FYNNEI in the germline V gene. Deletions cut 6 bases from V and 1 base from J, with 13 bases between.

About this clone: Other DNA sequences in the sample encode the same CDR3. This sequence joins TRBV5-1 and TRBJ1-1, with TRBD1 identical over 8 bases. CDR1 and CDR2 (germline): SGHRS, YFSETQ. J was trimmed by 3 bases and V by 5 bases; bases with no gene match: 6. This CDR3 has 14 residues. DNA of the CDR3: TGCGCCAGCAGTCTCGCAGGGGGCTACACTGAAGCTTTCTTT. It yields the protein CASSLAGGYTEAFF.

As DNA, the CDR3 is TGTGCCAGCAGTGAAACCGGGGGGAAACTATATAGCAATCAGCCCCAGCATTTT. Its protein product is CASSETGGKLYSNQPQHF. This chain links TRBV6-1 with TRBJ1-5; tentative D call: TRBD1 (5 bases). Germline CDR1 MNHNS, CDR2 SASEGT. The CDR3 spans 18 residues. Trimming took 2 bases from V and 0 from J, leaving 17 bases between them.

The rearrangement links TRBV30 to TRBJ1-4, with 7 nucleotides matching TRBD1. Germline V gene sequence: CDR1 GTSNPN, CDR2 SVGIG (reference sequence). Trimming cost V 0 bases and J 6 bases; bases outside gene matches: 7. This CDR3 is 15 amino acids long. For the CDR3, the DNA is TGTGCCTGGAGTGTACGTAAGGGGGCGGATGAAAAACTGTTTTTT. It codes for CAWSVRKGADEKLFF.

The V and J genes are TRBV27 and TRBJ2-1; 11 bases are shared with TRBD2. The germline gives CDR1 MNHEY, CDR2 SMNVEV (reference sequence). This CDR3 is 16 amino acids long. V shed 5 bases, J shed 3 bases, and the junction held 6 bases outside the gene matches. The CDR3 DNA follows: TGTGCCAGCAGTCAGGGACTAGCGGCCAGCTACAATGAGCAGTTCTTC. Translated: CASSQGLAASYNEQFF.

CDR3 loop: CASSPQVLPGAEQFF. CDR3 nucleotides: TGTGCCAGCAGCCCCCAAGTACTTCCCGGGGCTGAGCAGTTCTTC. The chain employs TRBV7-3 and TRBJ2-1; D is tentatively TRBD1 or TRBD2 (5 bases each). Trimming took off 5 bases at V and 9 bases at J, with 20 bases between the two ends. CDR1 SGHTA and CDR2 FQGTGA come from the germline V gene. The CDR3 extends over 15 amino acids.

The gene calls are TRBV7-9 and TRBJ2-5; no clear D gene. V was clipped by 7 bases and J by 2 bases, with 17 bases between them. Germline lookup yields CDR1 SEHNR and CDR2 FQNEAQ (reference sequence). The CDR3 spans 15 residues. CDR3 coding DNA: TGTGCCAGCACCCCCGGGTGGGGAACGCAAGAGACCCAGTACTTC. Its protein product is CASTPGWGTQETQYF. The full variable domain, completed using reference TRBV7-9 and TRBJ2-5, is DTGVSQNPRHKITKRGQNVTFRCDPISEHNRLYWYRQTLGQGPEFLTYFQNEAQLEKSRLLSDRFSAERPKGSFSTLEIQRTEQGDSAMYLCASTPGWGTQETQYFGPGTRLLVL.

The chain couples TRBV15 to TRBJ2-3; TRBD1 aligns across 7 bases. The germline CDR1 and CDR2 sequences are LNHNV and YYDKDF (reference sequence). The ends lost 4 bases at V and 0 bases at J; junction bases unmatched: 4. The CDR3 is 15 residues long. The CDR3 DNA reads as TGTGCCACCAGCACGGACAGGACTAGCACAGATACGCAGTATTTT. This translates into CATSTDRTSTDTQYF.

V and J are TRBV30 and TRBJ1-4; 7 bases match TRBD1. The length of the CDR3 is 15 residues. V shed 3 bases, J shed 3 bases, and the junction held 7 bases outside the gene matches. CDR1 is GTSNPN and CDR2 is SVGIG in the germline V gene (reference sequence). The CDR3 DNA reads as TGTGCCTGGAGGGGCCCGACAGGGTCTAATGAAAAACTGTTTTTT. Protein product: CAWRGPTGSNEKLFF.

The V call is TRBV5-1, the J call TRBJ2-2, with TRBD1 as a possible D gene (6 bases). From germline, CDR1 is SGHRS and CDR2 YFSETQ. With 4 bases removed from V and 4 bases from J, the gap between germline ends came to 20 bases. The CDR3 has 17 amino acids. The CDR3 loop is CASSPRGLGGVTGELFF. The CDR3 nucleotides read TGCGCCAGCAGCCCCCGAGGGTTAGGGGGTGTCACCGGGGAGCTGTTTTTT. Complete variable domain (other parts from reference TRBV5-1 and TRBJ2-2): KAGVTQTPRYLIKTRGQQVTLSCSPISGHRSVSWYQQTPGQGLQFLFEYFSETQRNKGNFPGRFSGRQFSNSRSEMNVSTLELGDSALYLCASSPRGLGGVTGELFFGEGSRLTVL.

The rearrangement links TRBV9 to TRBJ1-1; the D is unclear. The CDR3 sequence is 15 residues long. The V gene lost 0 bases and the J gene lost 1 base, with 10 bases spanning the gap. CDR1 is SGDLS and CDR2 is YYNGEE in the germline V gene. The CDR3, as DNA: TGTGCCAGCAGCGTAGCATGGGGTGGGAACACTGAAGCTTTCTTT. This sequence encodes CASSVAWGGNTEAFF.

The chain links TRBV29-1 to TRBJ2-1, with unresolved D. CDR3 length equals 15 residues. V lost 2 bases and J lost 0, with 11 bases in between. Germline loops: CDR1 SQVTM, CDR2 ANQGSEA. The CDR3 bases are TGCAGCGTTGAATTCTTGGGTAGCTCCTACAATGAGCAGTTCTTC. Its translation is CSVEFLGSSYNEQFF.

The genes are TRBV9 and TRBJ2-7, with 10 bases matching TRBD1. CDR1 and CDR2 from the germline V gene are SGDLS and YYNGEE. The CDR3 is 15 amino acids. J lost 2 bases, V lost 3 bases, and 5 bases had no gene match. The CDR3 reads CASSASGTGAYEQYF. The CDR3 nucleotides read TGTGCCAGCAGCGCATCCGGGACAGGGGCCTACGAGCAGTACTTC.

The chain links TRBV11-2 to TRBJ1-4, with 10 bases identical to TRBD1. Per the germline V gene, CDR1 is SGHAT and CDR2 is FQNNGV. With V trimmed by 4 bases and J by 6 bases, 5 bases remained unmatched. The CDR3 runs 15 residues. DNA for the CDR3: TGTGCCAGCAGCTCCTCGACAGGGGGCGATGAAAAACTGTTTTTT. It translates to CASSSSTGGDEKLFF.

This clone was recorded a few times. This chain joins TRBV7-8 and TRBJ2-7; D is perhaps TRBD1 (6 bases). The germline CDR1 and CDR2 sequences are SGHVS and FQNEAQ. The CDR3 runs to 14 residues. V lost 1 base and J lost 2, with 9 bases in between. The CDR3, as DNA: TGTGCCAGCAGCTTAGTTGCAGGGGCCTACGAGCAGTACTTC. This gives the protein CASSLVAGAYEQYF.

The rearrangement joins TRBV25-1 to TRBJ2-2, with D tentatively TRBD2 (7 bases). Germline CDR1 MGHDK, CDR2 SYGVNS. V was shortened by 3 bases and J by 0 bases, with 14 bases between the two germline ends. The CDR3 extends over 17 amino acids. CDR3 nucleotides: TGTGCCAGCAGTGACCCCGGGGGGCCAGCGAACACCGGGGAGCTGTTTTTT. Its protein is CASSDPGGPANTGELFF.